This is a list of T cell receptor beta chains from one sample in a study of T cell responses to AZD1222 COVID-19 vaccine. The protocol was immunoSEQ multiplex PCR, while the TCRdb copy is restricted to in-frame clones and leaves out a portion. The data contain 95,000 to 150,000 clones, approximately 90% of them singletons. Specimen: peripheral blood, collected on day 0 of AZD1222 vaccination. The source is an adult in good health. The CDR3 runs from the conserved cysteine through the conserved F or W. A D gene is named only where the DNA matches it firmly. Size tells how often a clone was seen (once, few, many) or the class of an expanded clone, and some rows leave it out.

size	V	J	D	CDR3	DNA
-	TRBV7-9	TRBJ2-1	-	CASSLMSSGQFF	TGTGCCAGCAGCTTAATGAGTAGCGGACAGTTCTTC
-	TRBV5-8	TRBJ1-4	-	CASSLRGQLFF	TGTGCCAGCAGCTTGCGAGGACAACTGTTTTTT
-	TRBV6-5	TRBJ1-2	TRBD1	CASSYSDRVGYTF	TGTGCCAGCAGTTACTCAGACAGGGTTGGCTACACCTTC
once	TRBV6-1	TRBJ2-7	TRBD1	CASSDRGLSYEQYF	TGTGCCAGCAGTGACAGGGGGCTCTCCTACGAGCAGTACTTC
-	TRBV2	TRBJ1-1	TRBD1	CASSLRTGGMNTEAFF	TGTGCCAGCAGTCTACGGACAGGGGGTATGAACACTGAAGCTTTCTTT
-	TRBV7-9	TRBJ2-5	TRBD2	CASSQGTSGRVETQYF	TGTGCCAGCAGCCAAGGGACTAGCGGGAGGGTCGAGACCCAGTACTTC
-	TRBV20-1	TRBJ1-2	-	CSASIQNYGYTF	TGCAGTGCTAGTATACAGAACTATGGCTACACCTTC
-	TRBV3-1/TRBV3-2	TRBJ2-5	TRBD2	CASSQAQLAGETQYF	TGTGCCAGCAGCCAAGCCCAACTAGCGGGAGAGACCCAGTACTTC
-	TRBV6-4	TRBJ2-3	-	CASSEQGIWDTQYF	TGTGCCAGCAGCGAGCAGGGCATTTGGGATACGCAGTATTTT
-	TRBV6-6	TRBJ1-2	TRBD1	CASSLQVLALQGGPPNYGYTF	TGTGCCAGCAGCCTCCAGGTTTTGGCCCTACAGGGGGGTCCCCCTAACTATGGCTACACCTTC
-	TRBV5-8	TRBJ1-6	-	CASSGEPTEIYNSPLHF	TGTGCCAGCAGCGGCGAACCGACAGAAATTTATAATTCACCCCTCCACTTT
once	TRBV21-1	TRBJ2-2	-	CASRWPGKTGELFF	TGTGCCAGCAGGTGGCCGGGGAAAACCGGGGAGCTGTTTTTT
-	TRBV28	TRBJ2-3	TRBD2	CASSRTGTSFFMDTQYF	TGTGCCAGCAGTCGTACCGGGACTAGCTTTTTCATGGATACGCAGTATTTT
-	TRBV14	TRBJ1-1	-	CASSQGAEAFF	TGTGCCAGCAGCCAAGGGGCTGAAGCTTTCTTT
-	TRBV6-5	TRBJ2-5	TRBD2	CASSYDLAGGQTQYF	TGTGCCAGCAGTTACGATCTAGCGGGAGGCCAGACCCAGTACTTC
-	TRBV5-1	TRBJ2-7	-	CASSFEPQAYEQYF	TGCGCCAGCAGCTTTGAACCACAGGCCTACGAGCAGTACTTC
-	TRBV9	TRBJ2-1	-	CASSAVPSANEQFF	TGTGCCAGCAGCGCCGTACCCTCGGCTAACGAGCAGTTCTTC